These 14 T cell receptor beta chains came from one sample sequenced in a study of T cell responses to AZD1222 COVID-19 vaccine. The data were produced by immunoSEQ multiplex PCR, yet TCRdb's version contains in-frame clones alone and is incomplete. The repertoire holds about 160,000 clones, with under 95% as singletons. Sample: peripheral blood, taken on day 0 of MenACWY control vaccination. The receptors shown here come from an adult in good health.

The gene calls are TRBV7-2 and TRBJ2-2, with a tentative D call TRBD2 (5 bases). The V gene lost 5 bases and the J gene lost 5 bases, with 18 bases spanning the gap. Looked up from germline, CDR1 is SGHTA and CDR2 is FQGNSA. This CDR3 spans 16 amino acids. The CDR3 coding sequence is TGTGCCAGCAGCCCTCGGACTGGCACTCAAACCGGGGAGCTGTTTTTT. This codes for CASSPRTGTQTGELFF.

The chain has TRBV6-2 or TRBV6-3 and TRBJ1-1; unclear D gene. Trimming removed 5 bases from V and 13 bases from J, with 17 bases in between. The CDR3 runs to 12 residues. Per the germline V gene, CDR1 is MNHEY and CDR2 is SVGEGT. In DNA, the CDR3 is TGTGCCAGCAGTACCCCCCTCCTACCAAGTTTCTTT. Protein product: CASSTPLLPSFF.

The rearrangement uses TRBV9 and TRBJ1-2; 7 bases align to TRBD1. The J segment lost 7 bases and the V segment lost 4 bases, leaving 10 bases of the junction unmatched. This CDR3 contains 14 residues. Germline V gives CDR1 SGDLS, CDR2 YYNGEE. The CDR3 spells CASSPRQGIVGYTF. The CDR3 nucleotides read TGTGCCAGCAGCCCCCGACAGGGAATTGTTGGCTACACCTTC.

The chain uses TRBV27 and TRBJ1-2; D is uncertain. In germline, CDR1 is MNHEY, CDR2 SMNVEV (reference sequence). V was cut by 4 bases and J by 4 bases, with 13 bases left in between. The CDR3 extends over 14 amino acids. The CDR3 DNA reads TGTGCCAGCAGTTCAACCCACAGTCCCTATGGCTACACCTTC. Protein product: CASSSTHSPYGYTF.

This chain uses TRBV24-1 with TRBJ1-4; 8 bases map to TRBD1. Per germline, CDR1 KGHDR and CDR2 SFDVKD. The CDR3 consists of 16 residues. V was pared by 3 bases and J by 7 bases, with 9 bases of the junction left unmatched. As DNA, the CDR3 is TGTGCCACCAGTGATACCTCCGGACAGGGACGTGAAAAACTGTTTTTT. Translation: CATSDTSGQGREKLFF.

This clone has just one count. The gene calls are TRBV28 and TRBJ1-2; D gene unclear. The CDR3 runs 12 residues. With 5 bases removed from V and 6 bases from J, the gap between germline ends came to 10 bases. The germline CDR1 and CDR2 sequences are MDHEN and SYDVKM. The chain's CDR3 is CASSLNRNGYTF. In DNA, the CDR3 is TGTGCCAGCAGTCTTAACAGAAATGGCTACACCTTC.

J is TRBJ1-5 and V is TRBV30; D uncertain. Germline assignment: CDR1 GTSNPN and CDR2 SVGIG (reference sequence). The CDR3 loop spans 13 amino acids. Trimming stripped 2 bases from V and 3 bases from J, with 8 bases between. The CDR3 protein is CAWSLAHNQPQHF. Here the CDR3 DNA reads TGTGCCTGGAGTCTAGCCCACAATCAGCCCCAGCATTTT.

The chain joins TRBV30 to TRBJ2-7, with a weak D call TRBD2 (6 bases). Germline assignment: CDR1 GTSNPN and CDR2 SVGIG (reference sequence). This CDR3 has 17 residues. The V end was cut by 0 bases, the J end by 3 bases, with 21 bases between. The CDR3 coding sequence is TGTGCCTGGAGTGTACTAAGGGTAAGAGGGAGGCACTACGAGCAGTACTTC. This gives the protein CAWSVLRVRGRHYEQYF.

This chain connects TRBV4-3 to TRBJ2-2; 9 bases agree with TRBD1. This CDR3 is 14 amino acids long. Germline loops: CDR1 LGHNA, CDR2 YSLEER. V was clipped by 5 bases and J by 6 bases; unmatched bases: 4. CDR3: CASSYRDRAGELFF. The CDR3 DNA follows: TGCGCCAGCAGCTACCGGGACAGGGCCGGGGAGCTGTTTTTT.

The chain's CDR3 is CASSAGTGYNQPQHF. The CDR3 nucleotides are TGCGCCAGCAGCGCTGGGACAGGGTACAATCAGCCCCAGCATTTT. This chain connects TRBV5-1 to TRBJ1-5; 9 bases are shared with TRBD1. The CDR3 extends over 15 amino acids. From germline, CDR1 is SGHRS and CDR2 YFSETQ. With 4 bases clipped from V and 3 bases from J, the junction kept 5 bases outside the gene matches.

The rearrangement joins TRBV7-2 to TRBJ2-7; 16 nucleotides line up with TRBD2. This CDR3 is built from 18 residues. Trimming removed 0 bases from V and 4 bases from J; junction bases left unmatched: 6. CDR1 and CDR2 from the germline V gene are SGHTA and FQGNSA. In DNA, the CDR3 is TGTGCCAGCAGCTTAGCGGGACTAGCGGGAGGGCTTCCTTACGAGCAGTACTTC. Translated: CASSLAGLAGGLPYEQYF.

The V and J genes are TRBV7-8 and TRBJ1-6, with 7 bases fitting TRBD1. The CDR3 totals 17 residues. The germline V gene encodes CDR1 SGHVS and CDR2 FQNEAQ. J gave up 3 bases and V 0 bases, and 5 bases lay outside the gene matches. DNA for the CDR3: TGTGCCAGCAGCTTAGCCCAGGGGGAAGGCTATAATTCACCCCTCCACTTT. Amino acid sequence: CASSLAQGEGYNSPLHF.

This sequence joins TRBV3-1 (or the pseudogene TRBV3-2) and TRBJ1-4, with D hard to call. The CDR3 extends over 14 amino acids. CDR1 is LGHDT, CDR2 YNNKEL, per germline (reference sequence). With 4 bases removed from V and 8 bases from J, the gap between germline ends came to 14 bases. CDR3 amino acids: CASSPLRASEKLFF. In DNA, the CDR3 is TGTGCCAGCAGCCCTCTCCGGGCCTCGGAAAAACTGTTTTTT.

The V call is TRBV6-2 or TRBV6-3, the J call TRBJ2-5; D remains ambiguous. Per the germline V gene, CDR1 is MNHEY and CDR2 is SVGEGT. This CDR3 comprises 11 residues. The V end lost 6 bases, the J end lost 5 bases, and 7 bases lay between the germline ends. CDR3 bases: TGTGCCAGCAGCCGATACGAGACCCAGTACTTC. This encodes CASSRYETQYF.